The clone carrying this T cell receptor beta chain showed up many times. What it binds is not known. This entry is derived from a study of blood T cells in healthy people across ages. Study-level points and caveats: TCR beta diversity tracked closely with naive T cell percentage.

Alongside a J-beta primer mix, a sample-barcoded 5' primer served in a second PCR lasting roughly 6 to 12 cycles. TCRdb analysed the 5' RACE reads with MiXCR anew, one entry per CDR3 protein. The profile shows hundreds of thousands of distinct CDR3 sequences, 45% to 65% of them singletons. This CDR3 has 16 amino acids. V was pared by 3 bases and J by 0 bases, with 7 bases of the junction left unmatched. Per germline, CDR1 SGHAT and CDR2 FQNNGV. J is TRBJ2-7 and V is TRBV11-2; 8 nucleotides line up with TRBD2. The material sequenced was blood. The TCR originated in a man between 60 and 70 years old in good health. The DNA of the CDR3 is TGTGCCAGCAGCTTCTCGCGGGGGGACCCCTCCTACGAGCAGTACTTC. Translating it yields CASSFSRGDPSYEQYF.